This TCR beta chain was profiled in a study of monozygotic twins with inflammatory bowel disease. Points on this clonotype: The antigen is not known.

General study points: Discordant twins had repertoire similarity that did not differ from that of concordant twins, possibly from limited power.

Germline V gene data show CDR1 as MNHEY and CDR2 as SMNVEV (reference sequence). The CDR3 runs to 15 residues. TCRdb re-called the 5' RACE reads; one entry per CDR3 protein, DNA not given. The sample totals approximately 400,000 distinct CDR3 sequences; its top ten clones hold more than 2%. One blood sample of 2 to 2.5 ml was taken from each donor. V and J are TRBV27 and TRBJ1-5; lacking DNA, the TRBD1 call made by TCRdb goes unchecked. The sequenced material came from blood. This receptor was identified in a human donor with ulcerative colitis or Crohn's disease, or a healthy co-twin of an affected twin (not recorded which). The CDR3 here is CASSPRQGPDQPQHF.